Shown below are 9 T cell receptor beta chains from a single sample sequenced in a study of T-cell reconstitution after alpha-beta-depleted transplantation in children. Molecular barcoding with unique molecular identifiers was used for the TCRbeta library. MiXCR, run by TCRdb on the PCR reads, gives a single entry per CDR3 protein. Here the sample spans about 150,000 distinct CDR3 sequences, around 10% being singletons. The specimen comprised PBMCs, sampled before TCRalphabeta/CD19-depleted stem cell transplant. These TCRs come from a boy aged 2 to 9 with acute myeloid leukemia, due to receive a stem cell transplant.

In this sample, this clonotype turned up many times. The chain recombines TRBV2 with TRBJ2-3; 7 bases are a match to TRBD2. This CDR3 contains 16 residues. V shed 2 bases and J 2 bases; nucleotides not matched to a gene: 7. Germline values: CDR1 SNHLY, CDR2 FYNNEI. The CDR3 here is CASSEPGGTNTDTQYF. The CDR3 DNA reads TGTGCCAGCAGTGAACCCGGTGGGACTAACACAGATACGCAGTATTTT.

This clonotype was recorded at least ten times. The chain uses TRBV29-1 and TRBJ1-2, with D tentatively TRBD1 (6 bases). The CDR3 is made up of 12 amino acids. Germline V gene data show CDR1 as SQVTM and CDR2 as ANQGSEA. The V gene lost 4 bases and the J gene lost 6 bases, with 12 bases spanning the gap. The CDR3 DNA reads TGCAGCGTTGGAGACAGGACCGATGGCTACACCTTC. Translated, it gives CSVGDRTDGYTF.

This clonotype has at least ten counts. The chain joins TRBV4-1 to TRBJ1-4; TRBD1 aligns across 7 bases. The CDR3 totals 14 residues. V shed 4 bases, J shed 2 bases, and the junction held 1 base outside the gene matches. Germline CDR1 MGHRA, CDR2 YSYEKL. The DNA of the CDR3 is TGCGCCAGCAGCCCGGGACAGACTAATGAAAAACTGTTTTTT. Translated, it gives CASSPGQTNEKLFF.

This clonotype was observed many times. This sequence joins TRBV14 and TRBJ2-7; possible D gene TRBD1, 6 bases. Germline CDR1 and CDR2: SGHDN and FVKESK. The CDR3 consists of 15 residues. The ends were cut back, 3 bases at V and 0 bases at J, with 12 bases in the middle. CDR3 sequence (DNA): TGTGCCAGCAGCCATGAAACAGGGAGCTCCTACGAGCAGTACTTC. Encoded protein: CASSHETGSSYEQYF.

The sample holds many counts of this clonotype. The chain has TRBV4-1 and TRBJ2-3, with TRBD2 matching over 7 bases. CDR1 is MGHRA, CDR2 YSYEKL, per germline. Unmatched junction bases numbered 12, after V lost 4 bases and J lost 2 bases. The CDR3 spans 17 residues. This CDR3 is CASSPPPSSGPTDTQYF. CDR3 coding DNA: TGCGCCAGCAGCCCACCTCCATCTAGCGGACCCACAGATACGCAGTATTTT.

This clonotype was recorded many times. This sequence joins TRBV5-1 and TRBJ1-2; TRBD1 agrees at 8 bases. The CDR3 consists of 15 residues. CDR1 and CDR2 from the germline V gene are SGHRS and YFSETQ. With 1 base clipped from V and 8 bases from J, the junction kept 10 bases outside the gene matches. This CDR3 reads CASSLTTRDRRGYTF. The CDR3 coding sequence is TGCGCCAGCAGCTTGACAACTCGGGACAGGCGGGGCTACACCTTC. Variable domain in full (rest from reference TRBV5-1 and TRBJ1-2): KAGVTQTPRYLIKTRGQQVTLSCSPISGHRSVSWYQQTPGQGLQFLFEYFSETQRNKGNFPGRFSGRQFSNSRSEMNVSTLELGDSALYLCASSLTTRDRRGYTFGSGTRLTVV.

This clonotype was observed at least ten times. CDR3 bases: TGTGCCAGCAGCCCCCGGCCGGGGGCCAATGAGCAGTTCTTC. This sequence encodes CASSPRPGANEQFF. The gene calls are TRBV7-2 and TRBJ2-1, with D perhaps assigned TRBD1 or TRBD2 (6 bases each). Germline CDR1 SGHTA, CDR2 FQGNSA. The CDR3 extends over 14 amino acids. Trimming took 5 bases from V and 6 from J, leaving 14 bases between them.

There are many counts of this clonotype. This rearrangement joins TRBV20-1 to TRBJ2-5; 9 bases are a match to TRBD2. The CDR3 is 16 amino acids. V lost 3 bases, J lost 5 bases, and 13 bases stayed unmatched. Per the germline V gene, CDR1 is DFQATT and CDR2 is SNEGSKA (reference sequence). CDR3 protein: CSARKIAGGAYETQYF. The DNA for the CDR3 is TGCAGTGCTAGGAAGATCGCGGGGGGGGCGTACGAGACCCAGTACTTC.

Many counts were recorded for this clonotype. The rearrangement uses TRBV12-3 or TRBV12-4 and TRBJ1-5; tentative D call: TRBD1 (5 bases). The CDR3 consists of 13 residues. With 5 bases removed from V and 9 bases from J, the gap between germline ends came to 14 bases. The CDR3 protein is CASSGGTARPQHF. As DNA, the CDR3 is TGTGCCAGCAGTGGAGGGACCGCTAGGCCCCAGCATTTT.